The 28 T cell receptor beta chains given below trace back to one sample, sequenced in a study of blood T cells in healthy people across ages. Using a J-beta primer mix together with a sample-barcoded 5' primer, a second PCR was run for roughly 7 to 11 cycles. One entry per CDR3 protein, called by TCRdb with MiXCR from the 5' RACE reads. This table has approximately 2,000,000 distinct CDR3 sequences, around 40% appearing once. Sequencing used blood. The source is a human donor in good health.

This clonotype appeared a few times. V is TRBV29-1 and J is TRBJ2-3; TRBD1 aligns across 7 bases. Germline loops: CDR1 SQVTM, CDR2 ANQGSEA. The CDR3 is 13 amino acids. V shed 6 bases, J shed 2 bases, and the junction held 5 bases outside the gene matches. In DNA, the CDR3 is TGCAGCGTCGACGGACAGGCCACAGATACGCAGTATTTT. Translated: CSVDGQATDTQYF.

The sample holds a few counts of this clonotype. This chain connects TRBV12-3 or TRBV12-4 to TRBJ1-6; 8 bases agree with TRBD1. V trimming: 5 bases; J trimming: 2 bases; junction bases outside the gene matches: 17. The CDR3 contains 20 residues. In nucleotides, the CDR3 is TGTGCCAGCAGTCCGTCCCTAGGGTTGGGGACAGGTACCTATAATTCACCCCTCCACTTT. Translating gives CASSPSLGLGTGTYNSPLHF.

V is TRBV12-3 or TRBV12-4 and J is TRBJ1-5; D gene uncertain. The CDR3 totals 14 residues. Trimming removed 8 bases at V and 1 base at J, with 12 bases between. The CDR3 here is CASHRGRSNQPQHF. The CDR3 region has the DNA TGTGCCAGCCATCGTGGACGCAGCAATCAGCCCCAGCATTTT.

In its sample, this clonotype was seen a few times. The rearrangement links TRBV29-1 to TRBJ1-2, with 10 bases identical to TRBD1. Germline values: CDR1 SQVTM, CDR2 ANQGSEA. V shed 4 bases and J 6 bases; nucleotides not matched to a gene: 5. CDR3 length: 13 amino acids. For the CDR3, the DNA is TGCAGCGTTGTGACAGGGGGCGTGGATGGCTACACCTTC. Translated, it gives CSVVTGGVDGYTF.

The V gene is TRBV15, the J gene TRBJ1-2, with a weak D call TRBD1 (5 bases). The CDR3 is made up of 14 amino acids. Deletions cut 0 bases from V and 12 bases from J, with 17 bases between. Germline loops: CDR1 LNHNV, CDR2 YYDKDF (reference sequence). CDR3 DNA sequence: TGTGCCACCAGCAGAGATAGAGGGCAGGGTGGACACACCTTC. Protein sequence: CATSRDRGQGGHTF.

CDR3 sequence reads: CASSLGLETSGETQYF. CDR3 DNA: TGCGCCAGCAGCCTGGGCCTTGAGACTAGCGGAGAGACCCAGTACTTC. The chain combines TRBV4-3 with TRBJ2-5; TRBD2 matches at 9 bases. Germline CDR1 LGHNA, CDR2 YSLEER. V was clipped by 4 bases and J by 4 bases; unmatched bases: 10. The length of the CDR3 is 16 residues.

The V gene is TRBV2, the J gene TRBJ1-2; 9 positions match TRBD1. Germline CDR1 is SNHLY and CDR2 is FYNNEI. V gave up 6 bases and J gave up 4 bases; unmatched junction bases: 6. The CDR3 consists of 14 residues. CDR3 protein: CASRTGTGTYGYTF. The CDR3 DNA is TGTGCCAGCAGGACCGGGACAGGGACCTATGGCTACACCTTC.

This chain links TRBV6-2 or TRBV6-3 with TRBJ2-7; the D is unclear. Germline CDR1 reads MNHEY; CDR2 reads SVGEGT. The CDR3 has 11 amino acids. V was cut by 6 bases and J by 1 base, with 4 bases left in between. The CDR3 DNA reads TGTGCCAGCAGGATGTCCTACGAGCAGTACTTC. It codes for CASRMSYEQYF.

The chain's CDR3 is CASRPGQARSGNTIYF. In nucleotides, the CDR3 is TGTGCCAGCAGACCCGGACAGGCCCGCTCTGGAAACACCATATATTTT. The genes are TRBV6-5 and TRBJ1-3, with 7 nucleotides matching TRBD1. The CDR3 contains 16 residues. V gave up 6 bases and J gave up 0 bases; unmatched junction bases: 8. CDR1 is MNHEY, CDR2 SVGAGI, per germline.

This clonotype was counted only a few times. This chain links TRBV28 with TRBJ1-6; D may be TRBD1 (5 bases). The CDR3 length is 13 residues. Trimming took off 8 bases at V and 1 base at J, with 6 bases between the two ends. Germline V gene sequence: CDR1 MDHEN, CDR2 SYDVKM. CDR3 in DNA: TGTGCCAGCGGGGGTTCCTATAATTCACCCCTCCACTTT. Translating it yields CASGGSYNSPLHF.

The chain has TRBV2 and TRBJ1-2; tentatively, D is TRBD1 (5 bases). The CDR3 totals 14 residues. The ends were cut back, 3 bases at V and 0 bases at J, with 8 bases in the middle. Germline V gene data show CDR1 as SNHLY and CDR2 as FYNNEI. In DNA, the CDR3 is TGTGCCAGCAGTGATGGGGGGACTAACTATGGCTACACCTTC. Translation: CASSDGGTNYGYTF.

J is TRBJ2-3 and V is TRBV7-2, with TRBD2 matching over 11 bases. The CDR3 spans 18 residues. V lost 3 bases to trimming and J lost 0 bases; unmatched junction nucleotides: 8. CDR1 is SGHTA, CDR2 FQGNSA, per germline. In DNA, the CDR3 is TGTGCCAGCAGCTTCACTAGCGGGGGAATGACTAGCACAGATACGCAGTATTTT. It encodes CASSFTSGGMTSTDTQYF.

This chain joins TRBV29-1 and TRBJ2-3; either TRBD1 or TRBD2 may supply D (5 bases each). The CDR3 sequence is 13 residues long. Per germline, CDR1 SQVTM and CDR2 ANQGSEA. The ends were cut back, 6 bases at V and 0 bases at J, with 10 bases in the middle. CDR3 sequence: CSVWGISTDTQYF. CDR3 DNA: TGCAGCGTGTGGGGGATTAGCACAGATACGCAGTATTTT.

This clonotype showed up just a few times. The chain employs TRBV29-1 and TRBJ1-1, with D maybe TRBD1 (5 bases). Germline V gene sequence: CDR1 SQVTM, CDR2 ANQGSEA. The CDR3 length is 13 residues. V shed 1 base and J shed 3 bases, with 9 bases lying between them. The CDR3 DNA reads TGCAGCGTTGAAGGGGGGTTGTACACTGAAGCTTTCTTT. It translates to CSVEGGLYTEAFF.

Many counts were recorded for this clonotype. V usage is TRBV5-1 and J usage is TRBJ2-1; a possible D gene is TRBD2 (6 bases). The V gene's germline CDR1 is SGHRS and CDR2 YFSETQ. The CDR3 extends over 14 amino acids. Trimming took 6 bases from V and 5 from J, leaving 15 bases between them. Written as DNA, the CDR3 is TGCGCCAGCACCCCCGGGACTGGAGACAATGAGCAGTTCTTC. Its translation: CASTPGTGDNEQFF.

This sequence joins TRBV6-2 or TRBV6-3 and TRBJ2-7; D is uncertain. Germline lookup yields CDR1 MNHEY and CDR2 SVGEGT. CDR3 size: 16 residues. V was cut by 0 bases and J by 3 bases, with 15 bases left in between. The DNA of the CDR3 is TGTGCCAGCAGTTACTCGAAACAGAACTTGAACTACGAGCAGTACTTC. Translated, it gives CASSYSKQNLNYEQYF.

The rearrangement uses TRBV7-2 and TRBJ2-2; D remains ambiguous. Germline CDR1 is SGHTA and CDR2 is FQGNSA. The V end lost 6 bases, the J end lost 4 bases, and 18 bases lay between the germline ends. The length of the CDR3 is 16 residues. CDR3 in DNA: TGTGCCAGCAGGGGGTCAGGCAGCGTCACCACCGGGGAGCTGTTTTTT. This gives the protein CASRGSGSVTTGELFF. Filled out from reference TRBV7-2 and TRBJ2-2, the complete variable domain reads GAGVSQSPSNKVTEKGKDVELRCDPISGHTALYWYRQSLGQGLEFLIYFQGNSAPDKSGLPSDRFSAERTGGSVSTLTIQRTQQEDSAVYLCASRGSGSVTTGELFFGEGSRLTVL.

The CDR3 DNA follows: TGTGCCAGCAGTCGGGCGGCAGATACGCAGTATTTT. This gives the protein CASSRAADTQYF. The chain recombines TRBV6-5 with TRBJ2-3; D unresolved. The CDR3 covers 12 residues. Trimming shortened V by 5 bases and J by 4 bases, and 7 bases separated the two germline ends. Germline V lookup: CDR1 MNHEY, CDR2 SVGAGI.

This chain links TRBV20-1 with TRBJ2-5; TRBD1 matches at 9 bases. CDR3 length: 15 residues. The V gene end was trimmed by 0 bases and the J gene end by 11 bases; junction bases not matched to a gene: 13. The germline gives CDR1 DFQATT, CDR2 SNEGSKA (reference sequence). The CDR3: CSARDPGQGRNEQYF. The CDR3 nucleotides are TGCAGTGCTAGAGATCCGGGACAGGGTAGGAATGAGCAGTACTTC.

This clonotype was found a few times. The chain uses TRBV20-1 and TRBJ1-6, with a tentative D call TRBD1 (5 bases). The CDR3 sequence is 16 residues long. In germline, CDR1 is DFQATT, CDR2 SNEGSKA (reference sequence). Trimming removed 3 bases at V and 0 bases at J, with 12 bases between. The CDR3 DNA reads TGCAGTGCTAGGGGGGACGTAAGCTCCTATAATTCACCCCTCCACTTT. Encoded protein: CSARGDVSSYNSPLHF.

This clonotype was seen a handful of times. The chain recombines TRBV29-1 with TRBJ1-2; D is unclear. This CDR3 has 12 residues. Deletions cut 6 bases from V and 3 bases from J, with 11 bases between. The germline V gene encodes CDR1 SQVTM and CDR2 ANQGSEA. CDR3 region: CSVAFGDYGYTF. The DNA for the CDR3 is TGCAGCGTGGCATTTGGAGACTATGGCTACACCTTC.

This clonotype was picked up a small number of times. This chain uses TRBV7-2 with TRBJ2-7; D assignment may be TRBD1 or TRBD2 (5 bases each). Trimming pared 5 bases from V and 0 bases from J, leaving 14 bases between. The CDR3 has 15 residues. CDR1 is SGHTA and CDR2 is FQGNSA in the germline V gene. In nucleotides, the CDR3 is TGTGCCAGCAGCGGGCCGGAGGACATCTCCTACGAGCAGTACTTC. Protein: CASSGPEDISYEQYF.

At least ten counts were recorded for this clonotype. The rearrangement joins TRBV7-3 to TRBJ2-7; 9 bases line up with TRBD1. Trimming took 2 bases from V and 3 from J; bases not matched to a gene: 5. The CDR3 covers 15 residues. Germline CDR1 and CDR2: SGHTA and FQGTGA. The CDR3 coding sequence is TGTGCCAGCAGCTTAGGACAGGGGTCTTTCTACGAGCAGTACTTC. Protein product: CASSLGQGSFYEQYF. Full variable domain (outside the CDR3, taken from reference TRBV7-3 and TRBJ2-7): GAGVSQTPSNKVTEKGKYVELRCDPISGHTALYWYRQSLGQGPEFLIYFQGTGAADDSGLPNDRFFAVRPEGSVSTLKIQRTERGDSAVYLCASSLGQGSFYEQYFGPGTRLTVT.

This clonotype was recorded a few times. The genes are TRBV6-5 and TRBJ1-5; D might be TRBD1 (6 bases). Germline V CDR1 and CDR2: MNHEY, SVGAGI. V lost 6 bases and J 1 base, leaving 13 bases between the germline ends. The CDR3 is 15 residues long. The DNA for the CDR3 is TGTGCCAGCAGCCGAACAGGGAAAAGCAATCAGCCCCAGCATTTT. Translated, it gives CASSRTGKSNQPQHF.

This clonotype was counted only a few times. The chain is built from TRBV7-9 and TRBJ2-4; TRBD1 aligns across 10 bases. Germline CDR1 reads SEHNR; CDR2 reads FQNEAQ (reference sequence). J was trimmed by 0 bases and V by 5 bases; bases with no gene match: 13. The CDR3 has 19 amino acids. The CDR3 protein is CASSLQGTGETIAKNIQYF. The CDR3 nucleotides are TGTGCCAGCAGCCTCCAGGGGACAGGGGAGACCATAGCCAAAAACATTCAGTACTTC. The full variable domain, in which reference TRBV7-9 and TRBJ2-4 provide the parts outside the CDR3, is DTGVSQNPRHKITKRGQNVTFRCDPISEHNRLYWYRQTLGQGPEFLTYFQNEAQLEKSRLLSDRFSAERPKGSFSTLEIQRTEQGDSAMYLCASSLQGTGETIAKNIQYFGAGTRLSVL.

In the case of this clonotype: Here the CDR3 omits its conserved ending phenylalanine or tryptophan, so a read error is the likely source. This chain links TRBV9 with TRBJ2-1, with 7 bases aligning to TRBD1. This CDR3 comprises 14 residues. V lost 1 base, J lost 11 bases, and 9 bases stayed unmatched. Per the germline V gene, CDR1 is SGDLS and CDR2 is YYNGEE. The DNA of the CDR3 is TGTGCCAGCAGCGTATATGTGGGGGACAGTCAGCAGTTCTTA. Its protein is CASSVYVGDSQQFL.

This clonotype was found a few times. The chain is built from TRBV20-1 and TRBJ2-1; 9 nucleotides align to TRBD2. V lost 8 bases, J lost 2 bases, and 7 bases stayed unmatched. CDR3 length: 14 amino acids. CDR1 and CDR2 (germline): DFQATT, SNEGSKA (reference sequence). The CDR3 region is CSYNSGGTYNEQFF. The CDR3 nucleotides are TGCAGTTACAATAGCGGGGGCACCTACAATGAGCAGTTCTTC.

The chain carries TRBV11-3 and TRBJ2-4; 7 positions agree with TRBD1. The J call may not be correct, given that the DNA end is closer to TRBJ2-7. The CDR3 is made up of 14 amino acids. The germline V gene encodes CDR1 SGHNT and CDR2 YENEEA. The CDR3 region has the DNA TGTGCCAGCAGCTTAGCATACAGGGGCTACGAGCAGTACTTC. As protein: CASSLAYRGYEQYF.